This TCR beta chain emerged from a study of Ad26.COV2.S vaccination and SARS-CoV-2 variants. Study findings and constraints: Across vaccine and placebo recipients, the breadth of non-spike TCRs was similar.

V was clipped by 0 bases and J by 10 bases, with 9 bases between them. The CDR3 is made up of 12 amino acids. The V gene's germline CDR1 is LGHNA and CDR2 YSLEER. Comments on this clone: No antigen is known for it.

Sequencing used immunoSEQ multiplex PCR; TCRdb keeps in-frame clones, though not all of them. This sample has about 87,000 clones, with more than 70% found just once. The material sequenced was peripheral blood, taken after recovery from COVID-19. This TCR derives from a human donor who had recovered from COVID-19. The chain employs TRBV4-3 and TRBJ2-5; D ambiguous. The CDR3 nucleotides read TGCGCCAGCAGCCAAGATAGCCGTTTCCAGTACTTC. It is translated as CASSQDSRFQYF.